The 10 T cell receptor beta chains below all came from one sample that was sequenced in a study of blood T cell repertoires in COVID-19. Profiled with immunoSEQ multiplex PCR; TCRdb holds only in-frame clones, not every one. In the table there are under 200,000 clones, roughly 85% of which are singletons. The sequencing input was peripheral blood. The receptor source for this set is a woman aged 50 to 60 with COVID-19, enrolled during active disease.

V is TRBV5-1 and J is TRBJ2-3; 9 nucleotides align to TRBD1. The CDR3 contains 16 residues. Germline loops: CDR1 SGHRS, CDR2 YFSETQ. V shed 4 bases, J shed 3 bases, and the junction held 9 bases outside the gene matches. The CDR3 here is CASSPPGTGSTDTQYF. The CDR3 bases are TGCGCCAGCAGCCCGCCCGGGACAGGGTCGACAGATACGCAGTATTTT. The whole variable domain, filled in from reference TRBV5-1 and TRBJ2-3, reads KAGVTQTPRYLIKTRGQQVTLSCSPISGHRSVSWYQQTPGQGLQFLFEYFSETQRNKGNFPGRFSGRQFSNSRSEMNVSTLELGDSALYLCASSPPGTGSTDTQYFGPGTRLTVL.

This sequence joins TRBV6-8 and TRBJ1-2; D ambiguous. There are 11 residues in the CDR3. The germline CDR1 and CDR2 sequences are MNHGY and SAAAGT. Trimming shortened V by 10 bases and J by 7 bases, and 13 bases separated the two germline ends. In DNA form, the CDR3 reads TGTGCCACCACCCCCCAGCGTGGCTACACCTTC. It translates to CATTPQRGYTF.

The rearrangement joins TRBV11-2 to TRBJ1-2; 8 nucleotides line up with TRBD1. The germline V gene encodes CDR1 SGHAT and CDR2 FQNNGV. CDR3 size: 14 residues. The junction had 4 bases not matched to a gene; V was cut back by 3 bases and J by 4 bases. DNA for the CDR3: TGTGCCAGCAGCTTTTCAGGGGGCCTCTATGGCTACACCTTC. It is translated as CASSFSGGLYGYTF.

The chain uses TRBV4-2 and TRBJ2-2, with 9 bases aligning to TRBD2. V lost 2 bases and J lost 6; bases outside the gene matches: 4. From germline, CDR1 is LGHNA and CDR2 YNFKEQ. The CDR3 covers 15 residues. CDR3: CASSQRWTSAGELFF. The CDR3 DNA sequence: TGTGCCAGCAGCCAACGATGGACTAGCGCCGGGGAGCTGTTTTTT.

This clone was seen once. The CDR3: CASSKQALGVGELFF. For the CDR3, the DNA is TGTGCCAGCAGCAAGCAGGCCCTCGGGGTCGGGGAGCTGTTTTTT. The chain combines TRBV27 with TRBJ2-2, with a weak D call TRBD2 (5 bases). This CDR3 has 15 residues. Trimming took off 6 bases at V and 7 bases at J, with 18 bases between the two ends. Germline values: CDR1 MNHEY, CDR2 SMNVEV (reference sequence).

The chain uses TRBV24-1 and TRBJ2-7, with 9 bases aligning to TRBD1. This CDR3 is 13 amino acids long. From germline, CDR1 is KGHDR and CDR2 SFDVKD. J was trimmed by 7 bases and V by 4 bases; bases with no gene match: 4. Here the CDR3 DNA reads TGTGCCACCAGTGAACAAGGACAGGGGGAGCAGTACTTC. It codes for CATSEQGQGEQYF.

The chain employs TRBV15 and TRBJ2-5; 7 nucleotides agree with TRBD2. Germline V gives CDR1 LNHNV, CDR2 YYDKDF (reference sequence). There are 17 residues in the CDR3. V was pared by 2 bases and J by 4 bases, with 13 bases of the junction left unmatched. The CDR3 coding sequence is TGTGCCACCAGCAGACCTTCGTGGGTAGCGGGCCCAGAGACCCAGTACTTC. It encodes CATSRPSWVAGPETQYF.

The rearrangement links TRBV7-9 to TRBJ1-3; possibly TRBD1 for D (5 bases). The CDR3 extends over 17 amino acids. Trimming took off 5 bases at V and 0 bases at J, with 17 bases between the two ends. Germline V gene data show CDR1 as SEHNR and CDR2 as FQNEAQ (reference sequence). The CDR3 DNA is TGTGCCAGCAGCACCGGGGGAGGACCCATCTCTGGAAACACCATATATTTT. Its translation is CASSTGGGPISGNTIYF. The variable domain in full, completed from reference TRBV7-9 and TRBJ1-3, reads DTGVSQNPRHKITKRGQNVTFRCDPISEHNRLYWYRQTLGQGPEFLTYFQNEAQLEKSRLLSDRFSAERPKGSFSTLEIQRTEQGDSAMYLCASSTGGGPISGNTIYFGEGSWLTVV.

The chain carries TRBV24-1 and TRBJ1-2; 11 bases fit TRBD1. CDR1 and CDR2 (germline): KGHDR, SFDVKD. The J segment lost 8 bases and the V segment lost 4 bases, leaving 8 bases of the junction unmatched. This CDR3 contains 15 residues. This CDR3 is CATSDLGTGGGGYTF. The CDR3 DNA reads TGTGCCACCAGTGACCTCGGGACAGGGGGTGGAGGCTACACCTTC.

This clone was observed a handful of times. The V and J genes are TRBV7-8 and TRBJ2-7, with D possibly matching TRBD2 (5 bases). Between the trimmed V and J ends, which lost 5 bases and 6 bases, there was a span of 11 bases. This CDR3 contains 12 residues. CDR1 and CDR2 from the germline V gene are SGHVS and FQNEAQ. The chain's CDR3 is CASSPGMFEQYF. The CDR3 DNA follows: TGTGCCAGCAGCCCCGGGATGTTCGAGCAGTACTTC.